The clone carrying this T cell receptor beta chain was seen once. As originally analysed: Amplification with reference gene primers provided the estimates of nucleated cell counts. Data came from immunoSEQ multiplex PCR; TCRdb stores just in-frame clones and leaves some out. V, J and clone size are taken as reported in that table, and D and trimming were inferred from the DNA itself. The sample shows about 260,000 clones, around four fifths of them seen only once. Trimming stripped 5 bases from V and 5 bases from J, with 10 bases between. Germline assignment: CDR1 SGHAT and CDR2 FQDESV (reference sequence). There are 13 residues in the CDR3. This entry comes from a study of blood T cell repertoires in COVID-19. Across the whole study: There were acute and convalescent COVID-19 samples, and they came from the United States, Italy and Spain. T cells, B-cell-depleted T cells, or PBMCs supplied cDNA or gDNA.

The TCR comes from a man aged 55 to 70 with acute or convalescent COVID-19. This chain joins TRBV11-1 and TRBJ1-5, with a tentative D call TRBD1 (5 bases). What was sequenced was peripheral blood. The CDR3 loop is CASSTGRDQPQHF. CDR3 in DNA: TGTGCCAGCAGCACAGGACGGGATCAGCCCCAGCATTTT.